Listed below are T cell receptor beta chains from one sample, sequenced in a study of T cells in Graves' hyperthyroidism and ophthalmopathy. TCRdb reprocessed the multiplex PCR reads via MiXCR and lists one record per CDR3 protein. The sample lists around 620,000 distinct CDR3 sequences, under 20% occurring once. The specimen sequenced was blood. Receptors were obtained from a woman between 25 and 40 years old with Graves' hyperthyroidism. Each CDR3 is given with its conserved first and last residue. D genes are given only for firm matches. Where a row states a size, it is once, few, many or the class of an expanded clone; other rows omit it.

d_call j_call v_call clone_size cdr3_aa cdr3_nt
TRBD1 TRBJ2-7 TRBV29-1 NA CSVLTSTGSIYEQYF TGCAGCGTTCTTACTTCGACAGGGTCTATCTACGAGCAGTACTTC
TRBD1 TRBJ1-6 TRBV19 few CASSTVPGQNSPLHF TGTGCCAGTAGTACCGTCCCGGGACAGAATTCACCCCTCCACTTT
TRBD2 TRBJ2-7 TRBV20-1 NA CSARWASGLSYEQYF TGCAGTGCTAGGTGGGCTAGCGGCCTCTCTTACGAGCAGTACTTC
TRBD2 TRBJ2-1 TRBV24-1 NA CATSDRTSGRGNEQFF TGTGCCACCAGTGACCGGACTAGCGGGAGGGGCAATGAGCAGTTCTTC
NA TRBJ1-5 TRBV7-9 many CASSQDNQPQHF TGTGCCAGCAGCCAAGACAATCAGCCCCAGCATTTT
NA TRBJ2-3 TRBV5-1 few CASSFETTGGADTQYF TGCGCCAGCAGCTTTGAAACGACAGGCGGGGCAGATACGCAGTATTTT
TRBD2 TRBJ2-7 TRBV5-1 NA CASSDGLAGVHEQYF TGCGCCAGCAGTGATGGACTAGCGGGAGTCCACGAGCAGTACTTC
NA TRBJ1-5 TRBV27 NA CASSGQGTGQPQHF TGTGCCAGCAGTGGTCAGGGGACGGGGCAGCCCCAGCATTTT
NA TRBJ2-2 TRBV11-3 many CASSRKLARTGELFF TGTGCCAGCAGCCGAAAACTCGCCCGGACCGGGGAGCTGTTTTTT
NA TRBJ2-7 TRBV9 few CASSVGMSYEQYF TGTGCCAGCAGCGTAGGGATGTCCTACGAGCAGTACTTC
NA TRBJ1-1 TRBV6-5 NA CASSYSVKTTEAFF TGTGCCAGCAGTTACTCAGTAAAAACGACTGAAGCTTTCTTT